One and the same sample provided the 14 T cell receptor beta chains below, sequenced in a study of T cells in Graves' hyperthyroidism and ophthalmopathy. RNA transcripts yielded amplified TCR beta CDR3 regions. Carried out on the TCR CDR3, a first-round RT-PCR used the HTBI primer set. TCRdb fed the multiplex PCR reads into MiXCR, producing one record per CDR3 protein. This sample has around 420,000 distinct CDR3 sequences, with roughly 15% found just once. Sequenced material: blood. These receptors came from a young woman with Graves' hyperthyroidism.

This clonotype has a count of ten or more. The rearrangement uses TRBV30 and TRBJ2-1; no clear D. The CDR3 is made up of 13 amino acids. Trimming shortened V by 0 bases and J by 9 bases, and 12 bases separated the two germline ends. Germline-derived CDR1 and CDR2 are GTSNPN and SVGIG (reference sequence). The CDR3 nucleotides are TGTGCCTGGAGTGTTGGTATGTGGGGTGAGCAGTTCTTC. It encodes CAWSVGMWGEQFF.

Only a few counts were recorded for this clonotype. This could be a read error, since a much larger clone is one nucleotide away. The CDR3: CSVGAAEAFF. As DNA, the CDR3 is TGCAGCGTTGGGGCCGCGGAAGCTTTCTTT. The genes are TRBV29-1 and TRBJ1-1; D remains unclear. The CDR3 covers 10 residues. V lost 4 bases and J lost 8, with 8 bases in between. Germline V gene data show CDR1 as SQVTM and CDR2 as ANQGSEA.

This clonotype was seen at least ten times. The rearrangement uses TRBV5-6 and TRBJ1-2; D not certain. Trimming shortened V by 0 bases and J by 4 bases, and 13 bases separated the two germline ends. Germline V gene sequence: CDR1 SGHDT, CDR2 YYEEEE. This CDR3 has 15 amino acids. Here the CDR3 reads CASSLVGKEGYGYTF. DNA of the CDR3: TGTGCCAGCAGCTTGGTAGGAAAGGAAGGCTATGGCTACACCTTC.

This clonotype was seen ten or more times. V is TRBV27 and J is TRBJ1-1; 10 bases match TRBD1. V lost 6 bases, J lost 5 bases, and 3 bases stayed unmatched. CDR1 MNHEY and CDR2 SMNVEV come from the germline V gene (reference sequence). The CDR3 has 13 amino acids. CDR3 in amino acids: CASRRTGGTEAFF. DNA of the CDR3: TGTGCCAGCAGGAGGACAGGGGGGACTGAAGCTTTCTTT.

This sequence joins TRBV19 and TRBJ1-1; a possible D gene is TRBD1 (6 bases). CDR3 length equals 16 residues. Germline-derived CDR1 and CDR2 are LNHDA and SQIVND (reference sequence). V lost 7 bases to trimming and J lost 0 bases, with 18 bases between them. The CDR3 region has the DNA TGTGCCAGTAAACGGATTCAGGGGAATATGAACACTGAAGCTTTCTTT. This codes for CASKRIQGNMNTEAFF. Supplemented by reference TRBV19 and TRBJ1-1, the full variable domain reads DGGITQSPKYLFRKEGQNVTLSCEQNLNHDAMYWYRQDPGQGLRLIYYSQIVNDFQKGDIAEGYSVSREKKESFPLTVTSAQKNPTAFYLCASKRIQGNMNTEAFFGQGTRLTVV.

This clonotype occurred a few times. V and J are TRBV7-9 and TRBJ2-7; D not certain. The V gene's germline CDR1 is SEHNR and CDR2 FQNEAQ (reference sequence). The CDR3 runs 15 residues. Deletions cut 4 bases from V and 9 bases from J, with 22 bases between. Written as DNA, the CDR3 is TGTGCCAGCAGCTCGGACGGCCTCCCCTACGTGGGGCAGTACTTC. Its protein product is CASSSDGLPYVGQYF.

On this clonotype: Since a much larger clone is just one base distant, this may be a read error. V and J are TRBV5-4 and TRBJ2-5, with no clear D. Germline V gene sequence: CDR1 SGHNT, CDR2 YYREEE (reference sequence). There are 15 residues in the CDR3. The CDR3 loop is CASSSIDNTQGTQYF. The CDR3 bases are TGTGCCAGCAGCTCTATTGACAATACTCAAGGGACCCAGTACTTC.

This clonotype was observed at least ten times. The chain uses TRBV11-2 and TRBJ2-7; D is possibly TRBD1 (6 bases). The CDR3 sequence is 14 residues long. In germline, CDR1 is SGHAT, CDR2 FQNNGV. Between the trimmed V and J ends, which lost 6 bases and 0 bases, there was a span of 12 bases. The CDR3 nucleotides are TGTGCCAGCAGGGGGACATCGAGCTCCTACGAGCAGTACTTC. Translation gives CASRGTSSSYEQYF.

This chain uses TRBV11-2 with TRBJ2-7; D perhaps matches TRBD2 (6 bases). Looked up from germline, CDR1 is SGHAT and CDR2 is FQNNGV. V lost 6 bases, J lost 2 bases, and 14 bases lay in between. The CDR3 is 14 amino acids. CDR3 nucleotides: TGTGCCAGCAGTTTCGGAGGGTTAGCCTACGAGCAGTACTTC. Protein product: CASSFGGLAYEQYF. The complete variable domain, with remaining parts taken from reference TRBV11-2 and TRBJ2-7, reads EAGVAQSPRYKIIEKRQSVAFWCNPISGHATLYWYQQILGQGPKLLIQFQNNGVVDDSQLPKDRFSAERLKGVDSTLKIQPAKLEDSAVYLCASSFGGLAYEQYFGPGTRLTVT.

This chain joins TRBV5-1 and TRBJ2-7; 8 nucleotides agree with TRBD1. Trimming removed 4 bases from V and 4 bases from J; junction bases left unmatched: 16. The CDR3 length is 17 residues. Germline V gene data show CDR1 as SGHRS and CDR2 as YFSETQ. CDR3 sequence reads: CASSPGPGPTGGYEQYF. Written as DNA, the CDR3 is TGCGCCAGCAGCCCGGGACCGGGGCCCACAGGGGGGTACGAGCAGTACTTC.

The sample holds many counts of this clonotype. This chain uses TRBV6-2 or TRBV6-3 with TRBJ2-5, with 8 bases aligning to TRBD2. The length of the CDR3 is 16 residues. V lost 5 bases, J lost 5 bases, and 13 bases stayed unmatched. The V gene's germline CDR1 is MNHEY and CDR2 SVGEGT. The CDR3 coding sequence is TGTGCCAGCAGTAGGAGTCGAGCGGGAGACCGGGAGACCCAGTACTTC. Its translation is CASSRSRAGDRETQYF.

This clonotype was seen repeatedly, ten times or more. The genes are TRBV6-6 and TRBJ2-5; D gene ambiguous. The CDR3 contains 16 residues. Germline CDR1 is MNHNY and CDR2 is SVGAGI (reference sequence). The V end was cut by 0 bases, the J end by 7 bases, with 18 bases between. CDR3 sequence reads: CASSYSGRLPPGTQYF. In DNA form, the CDR3 reads TGTGCCAGCAGTTACTCGGGCCGACTCCCGCCGGGGACCCAGTACTTC.

This clonotype was recorded a few times. This sequence joins TRBV20-1 and TRBJ2-7; TRBD1 might be the D (6 bases). The germline CDR1 and CDR2 sequences are DFQATT and SNEGSKA (reference sequence). V was trimmed by 2 bases and J by 6 bases, leaving 17 bases between them. The CDR3 consists of 14 residues. The CDR3 nucleotides read TGCAGTGCTAGAAAAGGGGGTAGTGCTGGCGAGCAGTACTTC. It codes for CSARKGGSAGEQYF.

The genes are TRBV14 and TRBJ1-2; no firm D call. CDR3 size: 18 residues. The V and J ends lost 0 bases and 1 base respectively, with 18 bases between them. The germline V gene has CDR1 SGHDN and CDR2 FVKESK. CDR3 region: CASSQDSPLLIYNYGYTF. For the CDR3, the DNA is TGTGCCAGCAGCCAAGATTCTCCTCTACTTATTTATAACTATGGCTACACCTTC.